The clone carrying this T cell receptor (beta chain) was detected many times. These data belong to a study of T-cell reconstitution after alpha-beta-depleted transplantation in children. Unique molecular identifiers were built into the TCRbeta library. TCRdb fed the PCR reads into MiXCR, producing one record per CDR3 protein. This table holds 250,000 to 300,000 distinct CDR3 sequences, 9.5% to 13% found once. CDR3 size: 15 residues. The V end was cut by 0 bases, the J end by 0 bases, with 8 bases between. Germline assignment: CDR1 LGHNT and CDR2 FRNRAP. This receptor was identified in a male patient aged 2-15 years who had a stem cell transplant for chronic granulomatous disease, so the T cells may come from the graft donor. This material consisted of peripheral blood, taken 180 days after TCRalphabeta/CD19-depleted stem cell transplant. The J gene is TRBJ1-1, the V gene TRBV12-5, with a possible D match to TRBD1 (5 bases). The CDR3: CASGLVRQMNTEAFF. The CDR3 bases are TGTGCTAGTGGTTTGGTCCGACAGATGAACACTGAAGCTTTCTTT.